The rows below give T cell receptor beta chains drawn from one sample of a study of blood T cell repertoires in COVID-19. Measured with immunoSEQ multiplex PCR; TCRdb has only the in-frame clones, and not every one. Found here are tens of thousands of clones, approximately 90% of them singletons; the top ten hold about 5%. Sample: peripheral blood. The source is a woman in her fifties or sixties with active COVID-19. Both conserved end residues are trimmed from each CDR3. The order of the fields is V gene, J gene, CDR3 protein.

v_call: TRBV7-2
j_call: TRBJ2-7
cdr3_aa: ASSPRGGGPYEQY

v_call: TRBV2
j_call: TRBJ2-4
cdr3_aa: ASSRTQFYDNIQY

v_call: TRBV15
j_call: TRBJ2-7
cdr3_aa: ATSTILAPYEQY

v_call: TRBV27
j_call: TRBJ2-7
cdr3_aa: ASSRTEGGSYEQY

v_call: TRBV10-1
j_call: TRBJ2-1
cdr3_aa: ASSASSGLGDNEQF

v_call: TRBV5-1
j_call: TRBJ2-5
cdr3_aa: ASSLGVAVNPETQY

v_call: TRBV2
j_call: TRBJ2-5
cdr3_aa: ASKGLAGVETQY

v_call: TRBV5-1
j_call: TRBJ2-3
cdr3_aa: ASSTVLAESTDTQY

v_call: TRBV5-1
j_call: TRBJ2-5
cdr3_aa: ASSANPTGGETQY

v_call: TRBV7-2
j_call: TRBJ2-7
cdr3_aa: ASRLGLAGSYEQY

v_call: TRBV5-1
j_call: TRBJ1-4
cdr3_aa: ASSTGTGDGVGEKLF